The sequence of this T cell receptor (beta chain) was determined in a study of blood T cell repertoires in COVID-19. Using immunoSEQ multiplex PCR, the repertoire was profiled, and TCRdb retains in-frame clones only, with some absent. The sample holds around 32,000 clones, 65% to 90% seen once. The CDR3 totals 13 residues. Trimming at V came to 10 bases and at J to 5 bases, leaving 5 bases not matched to a gene. Germline CDR1 is ENHRY and CDR2 is SYGVKD. The V gene is TRBV10-3, the J gene TRBJ2-1; 10 bases fit TRBD2. Specimen: peripheral blood. The clonotype originates from a woman at least 80 years old with active or convalescent COVID-19. CDR3 sequence reads: CATAGLADNEQFF. The CDR3 DNA is TGTGCCACCGCCGGACTAGCGGACAATGAGCAGTTCTTC.